These 26 T cell receptor beta chains originate from one sample sequenced in a study of patients and donors after allogeneic stem cell transplantation. One entry per CDR3 protein, called by TCRdb with MiXCR from the RT-PCR reads. The table lists over 150,000 distinct CDR3 sequences, approximately 41% of them singletons. Sample: blood, either unsorted or a sorted T cell fraction (not recorded which). These receptors all stem from a human donor who was either an allogeneic HSCT recipient or a stem cell or donor lymphocyte infusion donor (not recorded which). It is not recorded whose cells these are; they may come from a transplant donor.

The chain is built from TRBV2 and TRBJ2-1, with 8 bases identical to TRBD2. Per germline, CDR1 SNHLY and CDR2 FYNNEI. With 4 bases clipped from V and 3 bases from J, the junction kept 2 bases outside the gene matches. The CDR3 length is 14 residues. CDR3 region: CASSVLAGYNEQFF. The CDR3 bases are TGTGCCAGCAGTGTCCTAGCGGGCTACAATGAGCAGTTCTTC.

The J gene is TRBJ2-7, the V gene TRBV6-2 or TRBV6-3; possible D gene TRBD1, 6 bases. The CDR3 extends over 11 amino acids. Germline V gives CDR1 MNHEY, CDR2 SVGEGT. Trimming took off 5 bases at V and 10 bases at J, with 12 bases between the two ends. Written as DNA, the CDR3 is TGTGCCAGCAGTCTTGGACAGACTCAGTACTTC. Protein product: CASSLGQTQYF.

This clonotype occurred a few times. CDR3 in amino acids: CASSFTSIDEQFF. CDR3 bases: TGTGCCAGCAGTTTCACTAGCATCGATGAGCAGTTCTTC. J is TRBJ2-1 and V is TRBV12-3 or TRBV12-4; TRBD2 is a possible D gene (6 bases). This CDR3 is built from 13 residues. Between the trimmed V and J ends, which lost 3 bases and 8 bases, there was a span of 11 bases.

The V and J genes are TRBV29-1 and TRBJ1-4; D is uncertain. The germline V and J ends were trimmed by 3 bases and 0 bases, with 8 bases remaining between them. From germline, CDR1 is SQVTM and CDR2 ANQGSEA. CDR3 length: 14 residues. The CDR3 nucleotides read TGCAGCGTTGACGTTTCTGCAACTAATGAAAAACTGTTTTTT. This translates into CSVDVSATNEKLFF.

This clonotype was picked up a small number of times. V gene TRBV6-2 or TRBV6-3 combines with J gene TRBJ1-5; TRBD1 matches at 9 bases. Germline CDR1 is MNHEY and CDR2 is SVGEGT. The CDR3 is 16 amino acids. The junction had 3 bases not matched to a gene; V was cut back by 2 bases and J by 1 base. The CDR3 DNA sequence: TGTGCCAGCAGTTACCGGGGACAGGGAAGCAATCAGCCCCAGCATTTT. This encodes CASSYRGQGSNQPQHF.

The chain carries TRBV12-3 or TRBV12-4 and TRBJ2-7; 7 bases are a match to TRBD2. Trimming removed 1 base from V and 6 bases from J; junction bases left unmatched: 6. This CDR3 is built from 14 residues. This CDR3 is CASSLVGGVLEQYF. The CDR3 nucleotides read TGTGCCAGCAGTTTAGTTGGGGGGGTCCTCGAGCAGTACTTC.

This clonotype was observed a handful of times. The chain has TRBV5-1 and TRBJ1-1; D is unclear. The CDR3 sequence is 14 residues long. The V gene lost 4 bases and the J gene lost 3 bases, with 13 bases spanning the gap. Germline-derived CDR1 and CDR2 are SGHRS and YFSETQ. As DNA, the CDR3 is TGCGCCAGCAGCCTCCTGGCTAGGGACACTGAAGCTTTCTTT. Amino acids: CASSLLARDTEAFF.

The chain joins TRBV20-1 to TRBJ2-4; 7 positions match TRBD2. This CDR3 comprises 16 residues. In germline, CDR1 is DFQATT, CDR2 SNEGSKA (reference sequence). The ends lost 3 bases at V and 6 bases at J; junction bases unmatched: 14. The CDR3 is CSASLPGLPGGNIQYF. The CDR3 DNA follows: TGCAGTGCTAGCCTACCGGGACTACCCGGGGGAAACATTCAGTACTTC.

The V gene is TRBV12-3 or TRBV12-4, the J gene TRBJ2-1, with D perhaps TRBD1 (6 bases). Trimming took off 5 bases at V and 3 bases at J, with 14 bases between the two ends. The CDR3 runs to 15 residues. In nucleotides, the CDR3 is TGTGCCAGCAGTGAGCCGGGACACGTCTACAATGAGCAGTTCTTC. Translating it yields CASSEPGHVYNEQFF.

The J gene is TRBJ2-1, the V gene TRBV29-1; the match to TRBD2 covers 9 bases. V shed 4 bases, J shed 1 base, and the junction held 17 bases outside the gene matches. Germline V lookup: CDR1 SQVTM, CDR2 ANQGSEA. There are 19 residues in the CDR3. For the CDR3, the DNA is TGCAGCGTTGGGAGGAGGCCTAGCGGGAAGTTGATTTCCTACAATGAGCAGTTCTTC. Translating gives CSVGRRPSGKLISYNEQFF.

This clonotype was counted between two and nine times. The gene calls are TRBV27 and TRBJ1-5; a possible D gene is TRBD1 (6 bases). Germline V gene data show CDR1 as MNHEY and CDR2 as SMNVEV (reference sequence). The V and J ends lost 6 bases and 0 bases respectively, with 12 bases between them. CDR3 length: 15 residues. CDR3 nucleotides: TGTGCCAGCAGGGACAGCCAAGATAGCAATCAGCCCCAGCATTTT. This sequence encodes CASRDSQDSNQPQHF.

The V and J genes are TRBV7-9 and TRBJ1-1, with D maybe TRBD1 (5 bases). The CDR3 extends over 13 amino acids. Per the germline V gene, CDR1 is SEHNR and CDR2 is FQNEAQ (reference sequence). Trimming stripped 2 bases from V and 8 bases from J, with 12 bases between. The CDR3 nucleotides are TGTGCCAGCAGCTTAAGAGGGGACTCCGAAGCTTTCTTT. Its protein is CASSLRGDSEAFF.

In its sample, this clonotype was seen a few times. The chain couples TRBV29-1 to TRBJ1-1; D is unresolved. V shed 7 bases and J shed 0 bases, with 12 bases lying between them. The CDR3 is made up of 13 amino acids. The germline V gene has CDR1 SQVTM and CDR2 ANQGSEA. The CDR3 loop is CSAERPLNTEAFF. Written as DNA, the CDR3 is TGCAGCGCAGAGCGGCCTCTGAACACTGAAGCTTTCTTT.

CDR3 sequence reads: CASSFGGAAGELFF. CDR3 bases: TGTGCCAGCAGTTTTGGGGGCGCAGCCGGGGAGCTGTTTTTT. This chain connects TRBV27 to TRBJ2-2, with D possibly matching TRBD1 (6 bases). Trimming took off 3 bases at V and 6 bases at J, with 11 bases between the two ends. Germline assignment: CDR1 MNHEY and CDR2 SMNVEV (reference sequence). There are 14 residues in the CDR3.

The chain carries TRBV29-1 and TRBJ2-1; TRBD2 matches 12 bases. The CDR3 is 14 residues long. Per germline, CDR1 SQVTM and CDR2 ANQGSEA. Trimming removed 8 bases from V and 8 bases from J; junction bases left unmatched: 10. The chain's CDR3 is CSSSGLAGTDEQFF. In nucleotides, the CDR3 is TGCAGCTCCTCAGGACTAGCGGGAACGGATGAGCAGTTCTTC.

The rearrangement uses TRBV9 and TRBJ2-3; D ambiguous. This CDR3 has 15 amino acids. CDR1 and CDR2 from the germline V gene are SGDLS and YYNGEE. The germline V and J ends were trimmed by 1 base and 2 bases, with 11 bases remaining between them. CDR3 in amino acids: CASSVYWRNTDTQYF. The DNA for the CDR3 is TGTGCCAGCAGCGTATACTGGCGCAACACAGATACGCAGTATTTT.

The chain couples TRBV7-2 to TRBJ2-5; no definite D call. This CDR3 has 15 residues. Looked up from germline, CDR1 is SGHTA and CDR2 is FQGNSA. V was clipped by 1 base and J by 2 bases, with 11 bases between them. CDR3 DNA sequence: TGTGCCAGCAGCTTAGGGATGACACAACAAGAGACCCAGTACTTC. Translating it yields CASSLGMTQQETQYF.

The J gene is TRBJ1-2, the V gene TRBV27; 8 bases match TRBD1. Germline V gene lookup returns CDR1 MNHEY and CDR2 SMNVEV (reference sequence). This CDR3 is 13 amino acids long. V trimming: 5 bases; J trimming: 8 bases; junction bases outside the gene matches: 7. The CDR3 DNA is TGTGCCAGCAGTCCCCGACAGGGGCAAGGCTACACCTTC. Translated, it gives CASSPRQGQGYTF.

CDR3 sequence reads: CSVDPGQGSSGYTF. In DNA, the CDR3 is TGCAGCGTTGATCCCGGACAGGGGAGTTCTGGCTACACCTTC. This rearrangement joins TRBV29-1 to TRBJ1-2; 9 bases match TRBD1. The germline CDR1 and CDR2 sequences are SQVTM and ANQGSEA. V lost 3 bases to trimming and J lost 7 bases; unmatched junction nucleotides: 9. The length of the CDR3 is 14 residues.

The V and J genes are TRBV2 and TRBJ2-1; TRBD1 matches 8 bases. This CDR3 has 15 amino acids. V trimming: 5 bases; J trimming: 8 bases; junction bases outside the gene matches: 11. Per the germline V gene, CDR1 is SNHLY and CDR2 is FYNNEI. CDR3 in amino acids: CASSFIGQGEHEQFF. The CDR3 DNA reads TGTGCCAGCAGTTTTATTGGACAGGGCGAGCATGAGCAGTTCTTC.

This clonotype was observed a single time. V gene TRBV5-1 combines with J gene TRBJ2-1; 8 nucleotides line up with TRBD1. Germline values: CDR1 SGHRS, CDR2 YFSETQ. The junction had 7 bases not matched to a gene; V was cut back by 0 bases and J by 8 bases. The CDR3 spans 15 residues. The CDR3, as DNA: TGCGCCAGCAGCTTGGCCAGGGGGCGCACCGATGAGCAGTTCTTC. It encodes CASSLARGRTDEQFF.

This clonotype was recorded a few times. V is TRBV12-3 or TRBV12-4 and J is TRBJ1-5; tentatively, D is TRBD1 (6 bases). Between the trimmed V and J ends, which lost 3 bases and 7 bases, there was a span of 13 bases. This CDR3 has 14 amino acids. The CDR3 is CASSFSGVGQPQHF. As DNA, the CDR3 is TGTGCCAGCAGTTTTTCAGGGGTGGGCCAGCCCCAGCATTTT.

A few counts support this clonotype. The genes are TRBV7-9 and TRBJ1-3; maybe TRBD1 (6 bases). The CDR3 spans 17 residues. The V and J ends lost 0 bases and 3 bases respectively, with 15 bases between them. Germline CDR1 and CDR2: SEHNR and FQNEAQ (reference sequence). The CDR3 DNA reads as TGTGCCAGCAGCTTAGCCACCGGACAGCTAATTGGAAACACCATATATTTT. This encodes CASSLATGQLIGNTIYF.

V usage is TRBV7-9 and J usage is TRBJ1-1; no reliable D call. CDR1 and CDR2 from the germline V gene are SEHNR and FQNEAQ (reference sequence). The CDR3 runs to 14 residues. Trimming cost V 4 bases and J 0 bases, with 9 bases left between them. CDR3 protein: CASSSDIMNTEAFF. CDR3 nucleotide sequence: TGTGCCAGCAGCTCCGATATCATGAACACTGAAGCTTTCTTT.

This clonotype was seen only a few times. CDR3 DNA: TGTGCCAGCAGTTCAACGGGCCACGAGCAGTACTTC. It translates to CASSSTGHEQYF. V and J are TRBV27 and TRBJ2-7; D is undetermined. The CDR3 totals 12 residues. V lost 4 bases to trimming and J lost 5 bases, with 9 bases between them. Germline V gives CDR1 MNHEY, CDR2 SMNVEV (reference sequence).

This chain joins TRBV9 and TRBJ1-1; the D gene is possibly TRBD1 (5 bases). The V end was cut by 0 bases, the J end by 1 base, with 13 bases between. Germline V lookup: CDR1 SGDLS, CDR2 YYNGEE. The CDR3 is 16 amino acids. The CDR3 reads CASSVEGRVGNTEAFF. In nucleotides, the CDR3 is TGTGCCAGCAGCGTAGAAGGCAGGGTGGGGAACACTGAAGCTTTCTTT.